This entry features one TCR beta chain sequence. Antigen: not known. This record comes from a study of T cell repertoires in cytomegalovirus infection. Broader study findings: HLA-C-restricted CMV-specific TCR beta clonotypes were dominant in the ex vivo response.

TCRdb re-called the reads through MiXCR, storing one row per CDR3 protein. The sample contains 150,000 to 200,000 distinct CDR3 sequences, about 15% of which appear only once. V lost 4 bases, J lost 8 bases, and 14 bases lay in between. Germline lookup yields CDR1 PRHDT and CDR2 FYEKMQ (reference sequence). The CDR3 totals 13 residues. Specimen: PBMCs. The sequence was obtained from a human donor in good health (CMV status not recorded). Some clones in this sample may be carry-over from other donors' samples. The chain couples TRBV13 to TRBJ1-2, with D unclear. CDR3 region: CASSSPQPGGYTF. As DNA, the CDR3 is TGTGCCAGCAGCTCACCCCAACCAGGCGGCTACACCTTC.